This T cell receptor (beta chain) came from a study of blood T cells in healthy people across ages. A second PCR of 7 to 11 cycles used a sample-barcoded 5' primer and a J-beta primer mix. A tag from a template-switch adaptor with 12 random nucleotides marked each cDNA molecule. TCRdb independently ran MiXCR on the 5' RACE reads; one entry per CDR3 protein. Of fewer than 650,000 distinct CDR3 sequences in the sample, about 27% were seen once. V lost 1 base and J lost 4; bases outside the gene matches: 6. CDR3 length: 16 residues. Germline CDR1 and CDR2: DFQATT and SNEGSKA (reference sequence). A note on this clonotype: Its antigen is currently unknown.

The study's findings and limits: Observed TCR beta diversity showed a strong correlation with the percentage of naive T cells as measured by flow cytometry. Diversity was higher, and naive CD4+ cells more numerous, in long-lived donors than in aged donors.

This sample also belongs to another study, concerning T cells of mothers and their children. This second report adds: Slightly higher but non-significant overlap marked related mother-child pairs versus unrelated pairs.

This TCR was recovered from a boy between 2 and 15 years old in good health. The J gene is TRBJ2-1, the V gene TRBV20-1; 11 bases agree with TRBD2. Specimen: blood. As DNA, the CDR3 is TGCAGTGCTAGAGCGGGAGGGACTAGCGGTTACAATGAGCAGTTCTTC. Amino acid sequence: CSARAGGTSGYNEQFF.